This TCR beta chain came from a study of T-cell reconstitution after alpha-beta-depleted transplantation in children. Unique molecular identifiers tagged the TCRbeta library. TCRdb fed the PCR reads into MiXCR, producing one record per CDR3 protein. The sample records hundreds of thousands of distinct CDR3 sequences, about 9.5% being singletons. Whole-study results and caveats: Approximately two months post-transplant, alpha-beta T cells reportedly originated from several hundred expanded graft clones. At day 60, the high TCRbeta diversity found in some patients originated from recipient T cells and thymic progenitors that had survived.

The CDR3 loop spans 13 amino acids. CDR1 and CDR2 (germline): SGHRS, YFSETQ. V shed 1 base and J 9 bases; nucleotides not matched to a gene: 5. This clonotype was observed at least ten times. Its cognate antigen is unknown. The sequencing here drew on PBMCs, taken before TCRalphabeta/CD19-depleted stem cell transplant. The TCR originated in a boy under three years old with acute myeloid leukemia, due to receive a stem cell transplant. The genes are TRBV5-1 and TRBJ2-7, with 9 bases aligning to TRBD1. The CDR3 nucleotides are TGCGCCAGCAGCTTGTCGGGACAGGGAGTGCAGTACTTC. It yields the protein CASSLSGQGVQYF.